This is a list of T cell receptor beta chains from one sample in a study of CD8 T cells in ankylosing spondylitis. TCRdb used MiXCR to reprocess the 5' RACE reads, holding one entry per CDR3 protein. The data hold 750,000 to 850,000 distinct CDR3 sequences, with about an eighth observed a single time. The sequencing sample was made of blood, either unsorted or a sorted T cell fraction (not recorded which). Receptor source: a male donor with ankylosing spondylitis. Both conserved end residues are part of each CDR3. The D gene is left open where the match is weak. Clone size, where shown, is once, few, many, or a class for clones that have expanded.

clone_size	v_call	j_call	d_call	cdr3_nt	cdr3_aa
few	TRBV20-1	TRBJ1-2	TRBD1	TGCAGTGCTCTTTGGGACAGGCTAGCTAACTATGGCTACACCTTC	CSALWDRLANYGYTF
-	TRBV20-1	TRBJ2-5	TRBD2	TGCAGTGCCCGACGGCGGGGGGAGACCCAGTACTTC	CSARRRGETQYF
-	TRBV7-9	TRBJ2-3	TRBD2	TGTGCCAGCAGCTTAGGCGTTAGCGGGGAACGCACAGATACGCAGTATTTT	CASSLGVSGERTDTQYF
few	TRBV7-9	TRBJ1-2	TRBD1	TGTGCCAGCAGCACCGCCGGGACAGGGGGCTCTGGCTACACCTTC	CASSTAGTGGSGYTF
-	TRBV29-1	TRBJ1-2	-	TGCAGCGTTGCAAGGGAGTCGGGCTATGGCTACACCTTC	CSVARESGYGYTF
-	TRBV15	TRBJ2-3	-	TGTGCCACCAGCAGACGCCTTCAGGGGGGGGCTCCCACAGATACGCAGTATTTT	CATSRRLQGGAPTDTQYF
-	TRBV20-1	TRBJ1-5	-	TGCAGTGCTAGAGAGTACAGGAGGGGTAATCAGCCCCAGCATTTT	CSAREYRRGNQPQHF
-	TRBV7-2	TRBJ2-2	-	TGTGCCAGCAGCGACTTATACACCGGGGAGCTGTTTTTT	CASSDLYTGELFF
few	TRBV29-1	TRBJ2-5	-	TGCAGCGTTGAAGATCGATTCCGGGGGGCGGGAGAGACCCAGTACTTC	CSVEDRFRGAGETQYF
-	TRBV9	TRBJ2-5	-	TGTGCCAGCAGCGTAGTTGGCTCCGGGGAGACCCAGTACTTC	CASSVVGSGETQYF
-	TRBV6-5	TRBJ1-2	-	TGTGCCAGCAGTGGACAGTACCCTAACTATGGCTACACCTTC	CASSGQYPNYGYTF
few	TRBV20-1	TRBJ2-1	-	TGCAGTGCTAGAGACGGACGATTCTACAATGAGCAGTTCTTC	CSARDGRFYNEQFF
once	TRBV6-2/TRBV6-3	TRBJ2-1	-	TGTGCCAGCATTCTCCGCCCTAACAATGAGCAGTTCTTC	CASILRPNNEQFF
many	TRBV12-3/TRBV12-4	TRBJ2-7	TRBD1	TGTGCCAGCAGTCGGACAGGAGGAGACTACGAGCAGTACTTC	CASSRTGGDYEQYF
few	TRBV20-1	TRBJ1-2	-	TGCAGTGCTAGAGAAGGCAGCCGTCCCACCTCGGATGGCTACACCTTC	CSAREGSRPTSDGYTF
few	TRBV12-3/TRBV12-4	TRBJ2-5	-	TGTGCCAGCAGTTTTTCCGGGGGGCCCCAAGAGACCCAGTACTTC	CASSFSGGPQETQYF
-	TRBV28	TRBJ2-7	-	TGTGCCAGCAGTTTTGGACACAGGTACGAGCAGTACTTC	CASSFGHRYEQYF
many	TRBV6-5	TRBJ2-7	-	TGTGCCAGCAGTTACAGAACGGGCTACGAGCAGTACTTC	CASSYRTGYEQYF
many	TRBV29-1	TRBJ2-1	-	TGCAGCGTGAAGGGATTTAACATACCGCAGTTCTTC	CSVKGFNIPQFF
-	TRBV20-1	TRBJ2-1	TRBD2	TGCAGTGCTCAGCGGGGAGGTGGGAATGAGCAGTTCTTC	CSAQRGGGNEQFF
few	TRBV4-3	TRBJ1-2	-	TGCGCCAGCAGCCAGCTTGGGTTCGGTGGCTACACCTTC	CASSQLGFGGYTF
many	TRBV5-1	TRBJ1-1	TRBD1	TGTGCCAGCAGCTTGGACAGGCGGAACACTGAAGCTTTCTTT	CASSLDRRNTEAFF
many	TRBV6-6	TRBJ2-5	TRBD2	TGTGCCAGCAGTTACCCGCGAGGGACTAGCGGCCAAGAGACCCAGTACTTC	CASSYPRGTSGQETQYF
-	TRBV6-6	TRBJ2-5	-	TGTGCCAGCAGTTACTCCCTCTTCGGGACCCAGTACTTC	CASSYSLFGTQYF
many	TRBV12-3/TRBV12-4	TRBJ2-3	-	TGTGCCAGCAGTTTCGGGTATAGCACAGATACGCAGTATTTT	CASSFGYSTDTQYF